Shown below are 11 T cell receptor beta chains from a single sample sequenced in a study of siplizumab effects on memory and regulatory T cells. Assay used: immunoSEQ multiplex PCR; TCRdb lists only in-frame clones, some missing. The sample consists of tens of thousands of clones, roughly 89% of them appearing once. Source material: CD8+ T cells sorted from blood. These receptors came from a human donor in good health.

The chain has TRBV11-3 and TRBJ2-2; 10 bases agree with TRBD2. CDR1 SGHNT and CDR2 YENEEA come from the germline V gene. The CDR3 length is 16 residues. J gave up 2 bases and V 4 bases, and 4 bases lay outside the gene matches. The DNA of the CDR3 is TGTGCCAGCAGCTCCGGACTAGCGGTTAACACCGGGGAGCTGTTTTTT. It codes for CASSSGLAVNTGELFF.

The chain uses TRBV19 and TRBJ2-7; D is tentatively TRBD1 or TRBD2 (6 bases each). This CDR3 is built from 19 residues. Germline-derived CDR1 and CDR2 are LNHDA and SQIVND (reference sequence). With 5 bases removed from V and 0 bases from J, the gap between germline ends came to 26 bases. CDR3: CASSQGPMEVAVSSYEQYF. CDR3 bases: TGTGCCAGTAGTCAGGGGCCAATGGAGGTAGCGGTTAGCTCCTACGAGCAGTACTTC.

CDR3 coding DNA: TGCAGCGTTGAAGAGGCGGAGTCCTACGAGCAGTACTTC. Translated, it gives CSVEEAESYEQYF. The genes are TRBV29-1 and TRBJ2-7; D ambiguous. V was shortened by 0 bases and J by 1 base, with 7 bases between the two germline ends. There are 13 residues in the CDR3. The germline gives CDR1 SQVTM, CDR2 ANQGSEA.

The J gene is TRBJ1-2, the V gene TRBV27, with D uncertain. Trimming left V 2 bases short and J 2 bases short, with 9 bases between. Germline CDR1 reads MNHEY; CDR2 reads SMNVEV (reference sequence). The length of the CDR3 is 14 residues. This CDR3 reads CASSLDGKNYGYTF. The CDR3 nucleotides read TGTGCCAGCAGTTTAGACGGAAAGAACTATGGCTACACCTTC.

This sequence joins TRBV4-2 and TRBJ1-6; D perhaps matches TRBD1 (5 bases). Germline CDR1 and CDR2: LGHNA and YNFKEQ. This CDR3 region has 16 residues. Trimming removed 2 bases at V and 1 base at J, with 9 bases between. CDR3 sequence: CASSQPGFSYNSPLHF. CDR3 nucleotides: TGTGCCAGCAGCCAACCAGGGTTTTCCTATAATTCACCCCTCCACTTT.

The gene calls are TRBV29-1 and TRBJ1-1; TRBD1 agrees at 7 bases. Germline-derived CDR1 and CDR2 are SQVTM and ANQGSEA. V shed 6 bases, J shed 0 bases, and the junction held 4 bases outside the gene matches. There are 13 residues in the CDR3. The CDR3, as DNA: TGCAGCGTGGGGGACAGTCTGAACACTGAAGCTTTCTTT. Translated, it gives CSVGDSLNTEAFF.

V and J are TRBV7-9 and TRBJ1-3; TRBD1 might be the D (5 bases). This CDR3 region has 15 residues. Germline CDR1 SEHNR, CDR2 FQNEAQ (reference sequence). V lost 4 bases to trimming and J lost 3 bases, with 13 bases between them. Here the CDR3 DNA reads TGTGCCAGCAGCTCCCTCTTGGGGGGTGGAAACACCATATATTTT. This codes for CASSSLLGGGNTIYF.

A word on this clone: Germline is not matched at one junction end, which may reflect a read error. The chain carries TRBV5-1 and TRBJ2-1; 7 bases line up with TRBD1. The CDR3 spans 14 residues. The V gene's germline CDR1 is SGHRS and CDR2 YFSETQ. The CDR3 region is CASSLSDRVGVQFF. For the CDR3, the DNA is TGTGCCAGCAGCTTGTCTGACAGGGTGGGTGTGCAGTTCTTC.

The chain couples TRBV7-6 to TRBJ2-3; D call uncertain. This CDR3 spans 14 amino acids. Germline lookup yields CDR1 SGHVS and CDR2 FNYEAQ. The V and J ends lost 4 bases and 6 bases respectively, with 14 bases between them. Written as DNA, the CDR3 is TGTGCCAGCAGCTCGGCCCCCTATTACGATACGCAGTATTTT. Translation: CASSSAPYYDTQYF.

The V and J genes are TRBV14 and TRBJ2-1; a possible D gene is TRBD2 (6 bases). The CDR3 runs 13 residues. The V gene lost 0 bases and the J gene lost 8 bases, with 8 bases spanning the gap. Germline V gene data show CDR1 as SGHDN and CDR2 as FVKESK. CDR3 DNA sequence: TGTGCCAGCAGCCAAGAACTAGCTTATGAGCAGTTCTTC. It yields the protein CASSQELAYEQFF.

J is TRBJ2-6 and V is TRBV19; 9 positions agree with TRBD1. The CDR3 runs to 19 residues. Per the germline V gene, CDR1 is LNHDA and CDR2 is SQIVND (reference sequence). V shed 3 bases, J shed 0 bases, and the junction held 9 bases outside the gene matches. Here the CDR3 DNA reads TGTGCCAGTAGTATTTGGGACAGGGAGATGAACTCTGGGGCCAACGTCCTGACTTTC. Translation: CASSIWDREMNSGANVLTF.